These 8 T cell receptor beta chains share one sample of origin, sequenced in a study of vaccination and CD4 T cells after COVID-19. The Oncomine TCR Beta short-read assay sequenced DNA from cultured CD4+ T cells. TCRdb used MiXCR to reprocess the PCR reads, holding one entry per CDR3 protein. The data hold several thousand distinct CDR3 sequences, with just under 65% observed a single time. The antigens of these receptors remain unknown. Treatment given: roughly 10-day PBMC culture with coronavirus spike peptide pools or control peptides (ViraFEST assay). Sequences were obtained from CD4+ T cells from blood, cultured in vitro. Source of these receptors: a human donor who had recovered from COVID-19.

This clonotype appeared a few times. This rearrangement joins TRBV7-2 to TRBJ1-6, with D unresolved. CDR1 is SGHTA and CDR2 is FQGNSA in the germline V gene. This CDR3 comprises 15 residues. The V and J ends lost 1 base and 8 bases respectively, with 12 bases between them. The CDR3 protein is CASSLGISRDSPLHF. The CDR3 DNA sequence: TGTGCCAGCAGCTTAGGCATCAGCCGGGATTCACCCCTCCACTTT.

The chain joins TRBV30 to TRBJ1-5, with D hard to call. The V end was cut by 2 bases, the J end by 0 bases, with 5 bases between. CDR1 is GTSNPN, CDR2 SVGIG, per germline (reference sequence). This CDR3 spans 13 amino acids. The CDR3 sequence is CAWSPDSNQPQHF. The DNA of the CDR3 is TGTGCCTGGAGTCCAGATAGCAATCAGCCCCAGCATTTT. Variable domain in full (rest from reference TRBV30 and TRBJ1-5): SQTIHQWPATLVQPVGSPLSLECTVEGTSNPNLYWYRQAAGRGLQLLFYSVGIGQISSEVPQNLSASRPQDRQFILSSKKLLLSDSGFYLCAWSPDSNQPQHFGDGTRLSIL.

The chain couples TRBV27 to TRBJ1-2, with 8 bases fitting TRBD1. Germline values: CDR1 MNHEY, CDR2 SMNVEV (reference sequence). V lost 4 bases and J lost 2; bases outside the gene matches: 6. This CDR3 contains 15 residues. In nucleotides, the CDR3 is TGTGCCAGCAGTTGGGGGACAGGAGTCAACTATGGCTACACCTTC. It codes for CASSWGTGVNYGYTF.

The V call is TRBV30, the J call TRBJ1-3; D might be TRBD1 (6 bases). Between the trimmed V and J ends, which lost 3 bases and 3 bases, there was a span of 15 bases. Germline lookup yields CDR1 GTSNPN and CDR2 SVGIG (reference sequence). The CDR3 has 15 residues. The CDR3 region is CAWRPRGASGNTIYF. DNA of the CDR3: TGTGCCTGGAGACCCCGGGGGGCCAGTGGAAACACCATATATTTT.

This chain joins TRBV12-3 or TRBV12-4 and TRBJ2-4; TRBD1 or TRBD2 may be the D gene (5 bases each). This CDR3 comprises 13 residues. Trimming shortened V by 5 bases and J by 4 bases, and 9 bases separated the two germline ends. CDR3 DNA sequence: TGTGCCAGCAGTCCGGGGCCAAAAAACATTCAGTACTTC. Its translation: CASSPGPKNIQYF.

The chain couples TRBV5-8 to TRBJ1-5; D not certain. The V and J ends lost 1 base and 0 bases respectively, with 2 bases between them. This CDR3 has 13 amino acids. Germline V gene sequence: CDR1 SGHTS, CDR2 YDEGEE. DNA for the CDR3: TGTGCCAGCAGCTTGTATAGCAATCAGCCCCAGCATTTT. Encoded protein: CASSLYSNQPQHF.

In this sample, this clonotype turned up a few times. V and J are TRBV20-1 and TRBJ1-1; D remains ambiguous. V was cut by 6 bases and J by 0 bases, with 5 bases left in between. In germline, CDR1 is DFQATT, CDR2 SNEGSKA (reference sequence). The CDR3 extends over 11 amino acids. The CDR3 is CSAGLNTEAFF. The CDR3 nucleotides read TGCAGTGCCGGGTTGAACACTGAAGCTTTCTTT.

The CDR3: CASSPRPDGNTIYF. The CDR3 DNA reads TGTGCCAGCAGCCCGAGGCCAGATGGAAACACCATATATTTT. The chain combines TRBV7-2 with TRBJ1-3, with D hard to call. Germline V lookup: CDR1 SGHTA, CDR2 FQGNSA. V lost 5 bases and J lost 3, with 11 bases in between. The CDR3 has 14 residues.